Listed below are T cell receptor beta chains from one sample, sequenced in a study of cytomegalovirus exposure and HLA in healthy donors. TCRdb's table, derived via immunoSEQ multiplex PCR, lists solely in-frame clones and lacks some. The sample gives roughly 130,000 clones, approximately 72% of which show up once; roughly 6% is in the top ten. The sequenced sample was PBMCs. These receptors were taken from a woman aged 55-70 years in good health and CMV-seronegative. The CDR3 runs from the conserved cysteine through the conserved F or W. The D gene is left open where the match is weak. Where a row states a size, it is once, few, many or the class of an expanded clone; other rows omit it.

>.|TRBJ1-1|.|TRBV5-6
TGTGCCAGCAGCAATCCGGGAGGGGCGCTCGCTGAAGCTTTCTTT
CASSNPGGALAEAFF
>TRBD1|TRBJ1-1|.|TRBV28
TGTGCCAGCAGTTCATCCGGGACAGGAAAGAACACTGAAGCTTTCTTT
CASSSSGTGKNTEAFF
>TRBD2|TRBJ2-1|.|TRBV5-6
TGTGCCAGCAGCTTGCGACTAGCGGGACCCTACAATGAGCAGTTCTTC
CASSLRLAGPYNEQFF
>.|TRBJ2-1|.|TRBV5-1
TGCGCCAGCACCCCGGGTTTGCTTCGGACTGGAGATGGTGAGCAGTTCTTC
CASTPGLLRTGDGEQFF
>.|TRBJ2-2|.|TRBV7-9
TGTGCCAGCAGTAATTACCGCCGAGGTTGGACCGGGGAGCTGTTTTTT
CASSNYRRGWTGELFF
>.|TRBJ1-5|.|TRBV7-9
TGTTCCAGCAGCTACAGGGTTGACCAGCCCCAGCATTTT
CSSSYRVDQPQHF
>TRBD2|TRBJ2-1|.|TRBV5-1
TGCGCCAGCAGCCGGGTTAGCAGCGGGAGGGCCTACAATGAGCAGTTCTTC
CASSRVSSGRAYNEQFF
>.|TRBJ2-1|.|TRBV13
TGTGCCAGCAGCTTAATGGGCCCGGTGGAAAGCTCCTACAATGAGCAGTTCTTC
CASSLMGPVESSYNEQFF
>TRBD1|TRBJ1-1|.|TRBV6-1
TGTGCCAGCAGTGAACAGGGGGACACTGAAGCTTTCTTT
CASSEQGDTEAFF
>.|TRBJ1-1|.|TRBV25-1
TGTGCCAGCAGTGACGTGAACACTGAAGCTTTCTTT
CASSDVNTEAFF
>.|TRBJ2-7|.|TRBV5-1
TGCGCCAGCAGCGCCAAGGGAGGCGAGCAGTACTTC
CASSAKGGEQYF
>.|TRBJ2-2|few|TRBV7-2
TGTGCCAGCAGCTTAAAGTATCGAGGGCCCAACGGGGAGCTGTTTTTT
CASSLKYRGPNGELFF
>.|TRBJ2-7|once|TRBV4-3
TGCGCCAGCAGCAAAACTCAGGGTTACGAGCAGTACTTC
CASSKTQGYEQYF
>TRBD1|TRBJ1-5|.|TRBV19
TGTGCCAGTAGGTCACACCGGGACAGGGTTAGCAATCAGCCCCAGCATTTT
CASRSHRDRVSNQPQHF
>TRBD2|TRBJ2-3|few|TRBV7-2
TGTGCCAGCAGCCACGGACTAGCCCGCACAGATACGCAGTATTTT
CASSHGLARTDTQYF
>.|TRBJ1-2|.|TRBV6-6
TGTGCCAGCAGTTACTCAGGGGACTATGGCTACACCTTC
CASSYSGDYGYTF
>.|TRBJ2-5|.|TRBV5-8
TGTGCCAGCAGCCCCAGGGGTTTCGGGGAGACCCAGTACTTC
CASSPRGFGETQYF
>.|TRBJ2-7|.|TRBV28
TGTGCCAGCAGTTCACAAGGACTGGGATCCTACGAGCAGTACTTC
CASSSQGLGSYEQYF
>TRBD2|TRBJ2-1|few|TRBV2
TGTGCCAGCAGTCTACTAGCGGGGGGGCGAAATGAGCAGTTCTTC
CASSLLAGGRNEQFF
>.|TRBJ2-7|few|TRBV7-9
TGTGCCAGCAGCTTAGTGCAGGGAATGGGATCCGAGCAGTACTTC
CASSLVQGMGSEQYF
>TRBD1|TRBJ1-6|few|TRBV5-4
TGTGCCAGCCGACCCGGGACAGGGGATTCCTATAATTCACCCCTCCACTTT
CASRPGTGDSYNSPLHF
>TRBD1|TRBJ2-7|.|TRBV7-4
TGTGCCAGCAGCCTTGGGACAGGGTCGTCGCCCGACTACGAGCAGTACTTC
CASSLGTGSSPDYEQYF
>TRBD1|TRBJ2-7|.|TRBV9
TGTGCCAGCGGAGGTAGGGGACAGATGATCTTC
CASGGRGQMIF
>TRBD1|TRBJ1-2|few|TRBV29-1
TGCAGCGTTGGAGAGGGGACAGGTCTGGGCTACACCTTC
CSVGEGTGLGYTF
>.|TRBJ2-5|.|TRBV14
TGTGCCAGCAGACCGTCAGGGAACCAAGAGACCCAGTACTTC
CASRPSGNQETQYF
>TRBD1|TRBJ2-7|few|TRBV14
TGTGCCAGCAGCCGCGGGGACAGGGGGTCAAACGAGCAGTACTTC
CASSRGDRGSNEQYF
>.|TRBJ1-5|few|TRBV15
TGTGCCACCAGCATCGAGGGATTCAATCAGCCCCAGCATTTT
CATSIEGFNQPQHF
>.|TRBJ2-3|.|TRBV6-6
TGTGCCAGCAGCGTCGGCACAGATACGCAGTATTTT
CASSVGTDTQYF
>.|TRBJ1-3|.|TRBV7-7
TGTGCCAGCAGCTTAGACAGGGGAAACACCATATATTTT
CASSLDRGNTIYF
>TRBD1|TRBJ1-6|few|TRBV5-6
TGTGCCAGCAGCGGTGGGACAGGGGTTGTTAATTCACCCCTCCACTTT
CASSGGTGVVNSPLHF
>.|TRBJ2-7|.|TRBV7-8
TGTGCCAGCAGCTTGACGGATCGGCGGGTTTCACGGTACTACGAGCAGTACTTC
CASSLTDRRVSRYYEQYF
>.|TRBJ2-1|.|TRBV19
TGTGCCAGTAGGTCGGGGCGGGGGCCACATGAGCAGTTCTTC
CASRSGRGPHEQFF
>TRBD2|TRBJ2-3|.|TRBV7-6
TGTGCCAGCAGCCTGCGGCTAGCGGGGGGGCCGGATACGCAGTATTTT
CASSLRLAGGPDTQYF
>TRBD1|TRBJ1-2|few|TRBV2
TGTGCCAGCAGTGAAGGCAGGGGGGTTCGTAGCTATGGCTACACCTTC
CASSEGRGVRSYGYTF
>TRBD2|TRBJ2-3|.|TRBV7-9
TGTGCCAGCAGCTTACAAGCGGGGGGCCTTACAGATACGCAGTATTTT
CASSLQAGGLTDTQYF
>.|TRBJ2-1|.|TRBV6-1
TGTGCCAGCACACAGGGTATCTACAATGAGCAGTTCTTC
CASTQGIYNEQFF
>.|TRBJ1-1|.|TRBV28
TGTGCCAGCAAAAACGGACTCCCGAACACTGAAGCTTTCTTT
CASKNGLPNTEAFF
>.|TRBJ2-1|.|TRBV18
TGTGCCAGCTCACAACTCCTAACGGGAGACCACAATGAGCAGTTCTTC
CASSQLLTGDHNEQFF
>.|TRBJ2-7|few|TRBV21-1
TGTGCCAGCAGCACTAGGACAGGTCCCTACGAGCAGTACTTC
CASSTRTGPYEQYF
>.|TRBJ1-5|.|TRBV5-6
TGTGCCAGCAGCCAGGTCAGGGCCCTCCATCAGCCCCAGCATTTT
CASSQVRALHQPQHF
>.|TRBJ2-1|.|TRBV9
TGTGCCAGCAGCGTAGGAGGGGGGGGGCTCAATGAGCAGTTCTTC
CASSVGGGGLNEQFF
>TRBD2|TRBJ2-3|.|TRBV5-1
TGCGCCAGCAGCTTGGTTAGTGGCGGGAGGACAGATACGCAGTATTTT
CASSLVSGGRTDTQYF
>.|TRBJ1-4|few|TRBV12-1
TGTGCCAGCAGCTTTGGCTCCCGGAATGAAAAACTGTTTTTT
CASSFGSRNEKLFF
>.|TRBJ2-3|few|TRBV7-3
TGTGCCAGCAGCTTTCTGTCGTCCCGGACAGATACGCAGTATTTT
CASSFLSSRTDTQYF
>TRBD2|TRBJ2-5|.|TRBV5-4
TGTGCCAGCAGCATGGGCGGGGGTAAGGAGACCCAGTACTTC
CASSMGGGKETQYF
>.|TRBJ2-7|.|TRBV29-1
TGCAGCGTTGAACGGGACTACGAGCAGTACTTC
CSVERDYEQYF
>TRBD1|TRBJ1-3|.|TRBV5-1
TGCGCCAGCAGCTTGGACAGGGGCGGAAACACCATATATTTT
CASSLDRGGNTIYF
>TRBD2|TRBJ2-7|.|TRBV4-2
TGTGCCAGCAGCCAAGGTACTAGCGGGAATGACGAGCAGTACTTC
CASSQGTSGNDEQYF